The clone carrying this TCR beta chain has a count of ten or more. What it binds is not known. 5'RACE employing 10-nucleotide random UMIs yielded the cDNA. One entry per CDR3 protein, called by TCRdb with MiXCR from the 5' RACE reads. The sample comprises about 46,000 distinct CDR3 sequences, approximately 3% of which are singletons, and more than 13% rests with the top ten. This sample is drawn from a study of neurological immune-mediated disorders. About the research overall: Multiple sclerosis patients (n of about 34) included roughly 30 with relapsing-remitting and 3 with secondary progressive disease.

General study points: The study found the most TCR clonal expansion in HTLV-1-associated myelopathy and the least in multiple sclerosis, below healthy controls.

V was trimmed by 0 bases and J by 1 base, leaving 12 bases between them. The CDR3 has 16 amino acids. Germline V gives CDR1 MNHEY, CDR2 SVGEGT. Specimen: PBMCs. This chain links TRBV6-2 or TRBV6-3 with TRBJ1-1; D is uncertain. The origin of this receptor is a woman aged 45-65 years with multiple sclerosis. The DNA of the CDR3 is TGTGCCAGCAGTTACTCGAGTACTACGGCGAACACTGAAGCTTTCTTT. Amino acids: CASSYSSTTANTEAFF.